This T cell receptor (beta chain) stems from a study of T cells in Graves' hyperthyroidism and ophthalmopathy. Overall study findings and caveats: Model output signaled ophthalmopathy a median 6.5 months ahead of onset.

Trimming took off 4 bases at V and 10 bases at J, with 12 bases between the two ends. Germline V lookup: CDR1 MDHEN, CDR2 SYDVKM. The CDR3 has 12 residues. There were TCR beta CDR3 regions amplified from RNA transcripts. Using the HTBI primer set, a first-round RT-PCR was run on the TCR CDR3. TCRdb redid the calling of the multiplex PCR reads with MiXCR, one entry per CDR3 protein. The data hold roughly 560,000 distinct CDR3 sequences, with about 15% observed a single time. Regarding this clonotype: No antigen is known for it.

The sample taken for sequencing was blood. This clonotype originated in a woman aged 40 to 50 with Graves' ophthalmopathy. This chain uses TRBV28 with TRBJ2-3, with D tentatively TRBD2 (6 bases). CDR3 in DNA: TGTGCCAGCAGTTCACGGGGGTACGCGCAGTATTTT. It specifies CASSSRGYAQYF.